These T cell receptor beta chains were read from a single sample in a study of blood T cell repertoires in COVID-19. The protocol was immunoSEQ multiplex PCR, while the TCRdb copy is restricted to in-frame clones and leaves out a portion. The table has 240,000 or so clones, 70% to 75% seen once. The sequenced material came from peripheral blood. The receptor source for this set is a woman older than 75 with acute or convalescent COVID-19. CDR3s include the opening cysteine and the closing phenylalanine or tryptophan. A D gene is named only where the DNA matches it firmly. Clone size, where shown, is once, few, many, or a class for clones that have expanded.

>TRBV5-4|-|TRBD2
CASSSQAGARTDTQYF
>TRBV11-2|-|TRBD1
CASSLVGTGTNEQFF
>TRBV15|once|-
CATSRGDTFSYEQYF
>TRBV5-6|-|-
CASSFSTGLTGSTGELFF
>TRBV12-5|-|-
CASAPREQYF
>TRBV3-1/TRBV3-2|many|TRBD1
CASSQVTGNYGYTF
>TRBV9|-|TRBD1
CASSRGGAGGETQYF
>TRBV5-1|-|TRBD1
CASSSDRVVGKAFF
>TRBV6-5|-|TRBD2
CASSLVAGGSYNEQFF
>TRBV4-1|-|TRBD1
CASSQPTGGAGMDHEQFF
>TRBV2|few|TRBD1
CASSATGVANEKLFF
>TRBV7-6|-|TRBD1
CASSLAPPGQGPYEQYF
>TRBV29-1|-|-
CSVEIAATKQETQYF
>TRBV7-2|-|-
CASSLVGGLVTYNEQFF
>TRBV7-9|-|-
CASSLAASADTQYF
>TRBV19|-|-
CASSIGQIYGYTF
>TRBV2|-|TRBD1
CASRRTGSNTGELFF
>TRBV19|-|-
CASSIVPGSSYNSPLHF
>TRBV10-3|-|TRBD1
CAISEGTGVRETQYF
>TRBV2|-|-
CASSESNNEQFF
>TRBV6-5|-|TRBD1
CASSQDRGQPQHF
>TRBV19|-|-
CASRFQGGGYTF
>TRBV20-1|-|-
CSAPYADTQYF
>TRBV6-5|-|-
CASTGSKLVGYTF
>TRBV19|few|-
CASSAGQMNTEAFF
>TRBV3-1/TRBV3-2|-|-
CASSQNRFNYGYTF
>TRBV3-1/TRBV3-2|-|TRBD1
CASSRRTGGAETQYF
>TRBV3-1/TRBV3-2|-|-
CASSQVSLHGGRPYF
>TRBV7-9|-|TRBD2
CASSLSGGAGNEQYF
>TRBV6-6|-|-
CASSYRRVGPEGELFF
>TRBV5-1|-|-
CASSGTQGRNTEAFF
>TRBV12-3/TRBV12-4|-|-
CASSFSGEWGYTF
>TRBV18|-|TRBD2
CASSPRSGGASEQFF
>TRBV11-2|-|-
CASSPDRNNSPLHF
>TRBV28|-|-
CASTASKETQYF
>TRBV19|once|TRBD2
CASSTPRSGSAPDTQYF
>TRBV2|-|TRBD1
CASSGDRGNEQFF
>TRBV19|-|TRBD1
CASSRGQVMITGELFF
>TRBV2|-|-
CASKGGGPTETQYF
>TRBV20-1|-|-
CSASSDLTAATNEKLFF
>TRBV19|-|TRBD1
CASSYPPWTGRDQPQHF
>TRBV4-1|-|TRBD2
CASSQVASGTQETQYF
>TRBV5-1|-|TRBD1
CASSQGARETQYF
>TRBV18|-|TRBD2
CASSPVASGRSETQYF